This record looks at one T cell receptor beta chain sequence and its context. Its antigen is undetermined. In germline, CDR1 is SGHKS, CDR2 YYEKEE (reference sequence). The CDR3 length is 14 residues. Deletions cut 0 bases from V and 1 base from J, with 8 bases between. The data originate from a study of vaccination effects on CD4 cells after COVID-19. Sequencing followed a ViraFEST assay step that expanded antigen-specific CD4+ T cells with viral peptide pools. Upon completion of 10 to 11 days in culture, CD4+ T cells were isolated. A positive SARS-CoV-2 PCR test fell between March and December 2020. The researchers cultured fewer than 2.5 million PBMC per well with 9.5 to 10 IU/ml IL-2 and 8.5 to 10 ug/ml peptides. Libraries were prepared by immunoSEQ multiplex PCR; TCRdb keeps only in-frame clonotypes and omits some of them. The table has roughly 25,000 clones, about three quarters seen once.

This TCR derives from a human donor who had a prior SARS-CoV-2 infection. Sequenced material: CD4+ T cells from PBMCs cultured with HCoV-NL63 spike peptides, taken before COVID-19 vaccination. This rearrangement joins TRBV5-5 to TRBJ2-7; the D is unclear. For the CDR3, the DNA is TGTGCCAGCAGCTTGGAAGCTTCGTCCTACGAGCAGTACTTC. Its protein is CASSLEASSYEQYF.